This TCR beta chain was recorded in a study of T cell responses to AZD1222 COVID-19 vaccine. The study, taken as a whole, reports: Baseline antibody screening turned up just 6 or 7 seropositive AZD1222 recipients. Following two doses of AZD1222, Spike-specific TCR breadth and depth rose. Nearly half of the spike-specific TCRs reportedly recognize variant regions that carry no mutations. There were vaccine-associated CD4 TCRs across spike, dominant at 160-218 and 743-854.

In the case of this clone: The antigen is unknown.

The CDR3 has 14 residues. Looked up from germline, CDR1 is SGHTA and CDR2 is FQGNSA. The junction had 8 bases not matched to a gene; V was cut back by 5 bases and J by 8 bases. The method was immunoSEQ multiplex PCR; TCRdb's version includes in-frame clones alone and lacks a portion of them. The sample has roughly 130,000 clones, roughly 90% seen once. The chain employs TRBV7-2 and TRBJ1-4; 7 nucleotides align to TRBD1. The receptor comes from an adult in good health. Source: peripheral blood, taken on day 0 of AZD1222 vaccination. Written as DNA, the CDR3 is TGTGCCAGCAGCCAGACAGGGTTTGGAGAAAAACTGTTTTTT. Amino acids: CASSQTGFGEKLFF.